This T cell receptor beta chain was sequenced during a study of T cells in Graves' hyperthyroidism and ophthalmopathy. General study findings and limits: Blood samples included most of the expanded thyroid clonotypes exceeding 0.001.

Germline loops: CDR1 SEHNR, CDR2 FQNEAQ (reference sequence). This CDR3 comprises 13 residues. On this clonotype itself: The antigen remains undetermined. An end of the junction does not agree with germline; a read error may underlie this.

Amplified regions were TCR beta CDR3 sequences from RNA transcripts. First-round RT-PCR with HTBI primers amplified the TCR CDR3 region. TCRdb re-derived calls from the multiplex PCR reads in MiXCR, one entry per CDR3 protein. The table shows roughly 570,000 distinct CDR3 sequences, with around 45% occurring only once. Graves' hyperthyroidism is called stable when ophthalmopathy does not progress within 18 months. Hyperthyroidism patients were newly diagnosed, had disease duration under 2 months, and were aged 18 to 65 years. Input material: peripheral blood or thyroid tissue (not recorded which). This sequence was found in a woman aged 18 to 35 with Graves' hyperthyroidism. This sequence joins TRBV7-9 and TRBJ1-1; D ambiguous. The CDR3, as DNA: TGTGCCAACAGCTTTGACCTGAACACTGAAGCTTTCTTT. Translation gives CANSFDLNTEAFF.